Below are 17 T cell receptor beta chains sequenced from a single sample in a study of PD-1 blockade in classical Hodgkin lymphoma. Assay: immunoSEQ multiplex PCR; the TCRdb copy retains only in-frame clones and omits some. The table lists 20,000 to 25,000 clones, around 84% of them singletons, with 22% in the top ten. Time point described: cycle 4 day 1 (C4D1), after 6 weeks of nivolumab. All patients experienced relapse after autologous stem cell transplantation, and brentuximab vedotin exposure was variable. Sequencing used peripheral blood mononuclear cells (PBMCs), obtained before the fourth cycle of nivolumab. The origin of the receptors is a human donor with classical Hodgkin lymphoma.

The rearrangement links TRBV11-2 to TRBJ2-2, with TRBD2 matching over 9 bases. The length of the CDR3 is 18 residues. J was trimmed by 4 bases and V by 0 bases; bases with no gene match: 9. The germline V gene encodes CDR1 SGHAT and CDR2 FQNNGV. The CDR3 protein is CASSLDNLAGLVTGELFF. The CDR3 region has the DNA TGTGCCAGCAGCTTAGATAACCTAGCGGGGTTGGTCACCGGGGAGCTGTTTTTT.

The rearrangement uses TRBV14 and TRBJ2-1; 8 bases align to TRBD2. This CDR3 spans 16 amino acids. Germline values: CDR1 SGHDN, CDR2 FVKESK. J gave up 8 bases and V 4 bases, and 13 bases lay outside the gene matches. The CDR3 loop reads CASSRYSGTSAYEQFF. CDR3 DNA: TGTGCCAGCAGCCGATATTCCGGGACTAGTGCCTATGAGCAGTTCTTC.

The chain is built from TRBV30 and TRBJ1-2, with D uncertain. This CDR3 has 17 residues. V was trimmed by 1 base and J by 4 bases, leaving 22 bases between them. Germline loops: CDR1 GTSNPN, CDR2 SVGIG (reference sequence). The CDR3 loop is CAWSAGVPPPGSYGYTF. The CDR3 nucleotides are TGTGCCTGGAGTGCCGGGGTACCCCCCCCGGGTAGCTATGGCTACACCTTC.

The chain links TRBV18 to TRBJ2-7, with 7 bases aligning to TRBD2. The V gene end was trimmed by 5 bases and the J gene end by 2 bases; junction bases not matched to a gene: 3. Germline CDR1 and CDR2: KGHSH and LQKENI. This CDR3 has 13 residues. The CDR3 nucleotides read TGTGCCAGCTCAAGCGGGAACACCTACGAGCAGTACTTC. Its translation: CASSSGNTYEQYF.

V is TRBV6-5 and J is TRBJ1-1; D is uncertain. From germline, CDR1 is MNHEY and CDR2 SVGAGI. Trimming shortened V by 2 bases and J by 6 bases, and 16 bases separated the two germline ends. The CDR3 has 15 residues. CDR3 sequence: CASSYAGPKTSEAFF. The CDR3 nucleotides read TGTGCCAGCAGTTACGCCGGGCCGAAGACGTCTGAAGCTTTCTTT.

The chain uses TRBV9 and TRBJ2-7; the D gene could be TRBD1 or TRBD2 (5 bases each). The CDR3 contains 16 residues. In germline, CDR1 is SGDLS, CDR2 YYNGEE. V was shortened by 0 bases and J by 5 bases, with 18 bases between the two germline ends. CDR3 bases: TGTGCCAGCAGCGTAGGTGCAGGGCCGGGGCACCACGAGCAGTACTTC. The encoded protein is CASSVGAGPGHHEQYF.

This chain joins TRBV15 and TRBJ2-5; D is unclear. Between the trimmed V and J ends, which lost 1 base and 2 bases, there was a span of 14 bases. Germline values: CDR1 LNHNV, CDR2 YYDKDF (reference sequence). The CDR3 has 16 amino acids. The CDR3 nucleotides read TGTGCCACCAGCAGAGTATGGTCTACGTTACAAGAGACCCAGTACTTC. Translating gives CATSRVWSTLQETQYF. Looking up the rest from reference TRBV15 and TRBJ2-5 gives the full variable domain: DAMVIQNPRYQVTQFGKPVTLSCSQTLNHNVMYWYQQKSSQAPKLLFHYYDKDFNNEADTPDNFQSRRPNTSFCFLDIRSPGLGDTAMYLCATSRVWSTLQETQYFGPGTRLLVL.

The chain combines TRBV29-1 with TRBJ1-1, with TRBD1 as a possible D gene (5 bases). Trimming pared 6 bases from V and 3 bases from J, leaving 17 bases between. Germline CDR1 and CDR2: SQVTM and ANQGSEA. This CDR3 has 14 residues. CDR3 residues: CSVRTGLFYTEAFF. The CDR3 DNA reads TGCAGCGTGCGCACAGGACTTTTTTACACTGAAGCTTTCTTT.

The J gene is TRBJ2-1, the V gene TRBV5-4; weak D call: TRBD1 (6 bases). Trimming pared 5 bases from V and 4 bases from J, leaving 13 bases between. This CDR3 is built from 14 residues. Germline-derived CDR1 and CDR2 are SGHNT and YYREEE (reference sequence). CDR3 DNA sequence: TGTGCCAGCAGTTCCACAGGGTCATACAATGAGCAGTTCTTC. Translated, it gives CASSSTGSYNEQFF.

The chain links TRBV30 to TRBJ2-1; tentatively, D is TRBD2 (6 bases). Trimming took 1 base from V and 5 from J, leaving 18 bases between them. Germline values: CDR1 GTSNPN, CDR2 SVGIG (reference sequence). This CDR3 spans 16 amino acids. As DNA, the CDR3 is TGTGCCTGGAGTGCCCCAGTTGTGGGAGGAGACAATGAGCAGTTCTTC. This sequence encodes CAWSAPVVGGDNEQFF.

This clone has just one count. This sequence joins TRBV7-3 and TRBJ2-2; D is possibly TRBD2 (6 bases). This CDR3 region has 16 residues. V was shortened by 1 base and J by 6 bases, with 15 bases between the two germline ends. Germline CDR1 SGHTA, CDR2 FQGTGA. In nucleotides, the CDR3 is TGTGCCAGCAGCTTAAGGGGCGGGACCTCCCCCGGGGAGCTGTTTTTT. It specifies CASSLRGGTSPGELFF.

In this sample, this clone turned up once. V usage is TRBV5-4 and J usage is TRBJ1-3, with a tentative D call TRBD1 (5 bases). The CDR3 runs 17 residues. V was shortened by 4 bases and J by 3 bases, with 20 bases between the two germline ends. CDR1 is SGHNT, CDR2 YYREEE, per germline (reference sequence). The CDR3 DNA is TGTGCCAGCAGCCTTCCTTCGGGCAGGGAAAGTGGAAACACCATATATTTT. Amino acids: CASSLPSGRESGNTIYF.

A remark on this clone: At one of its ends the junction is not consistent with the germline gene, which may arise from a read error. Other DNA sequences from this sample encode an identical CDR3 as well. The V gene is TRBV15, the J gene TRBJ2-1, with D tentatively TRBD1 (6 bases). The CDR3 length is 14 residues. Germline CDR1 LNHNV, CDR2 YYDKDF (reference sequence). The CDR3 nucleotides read TGTGCTACCAGCCTTAGGGCAGGGGATGGCGAGCAGTTCTTC. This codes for CATSLRAGDGEQFF. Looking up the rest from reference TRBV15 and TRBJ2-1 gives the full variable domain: DAMVIQNPRYQVTQFGKPVTLSCSQTLNHNVMYWYQQKSSQAPKLLFHYYDKDFNNEADTPDNFQSRRPNTSFCFLDIRSPGLGDTAMYLCATSLRAGDGEQFFGPGTRLTVL.

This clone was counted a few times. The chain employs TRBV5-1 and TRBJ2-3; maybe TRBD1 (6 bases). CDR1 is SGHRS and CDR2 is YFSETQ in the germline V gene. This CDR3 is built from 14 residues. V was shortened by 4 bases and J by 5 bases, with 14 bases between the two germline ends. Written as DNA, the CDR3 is TGCGCCAGCAGCCCGGACAGCCAAAAAGATACGCAGTATTTT. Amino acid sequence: CASSPDSQKDTQYF.

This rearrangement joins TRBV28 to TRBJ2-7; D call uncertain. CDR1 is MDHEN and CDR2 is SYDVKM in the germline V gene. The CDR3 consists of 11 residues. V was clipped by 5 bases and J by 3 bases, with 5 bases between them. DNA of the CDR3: TGTGCCAGCAGTCATAACTACGAGCAGTACTTC. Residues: CASSHNYEQYF.

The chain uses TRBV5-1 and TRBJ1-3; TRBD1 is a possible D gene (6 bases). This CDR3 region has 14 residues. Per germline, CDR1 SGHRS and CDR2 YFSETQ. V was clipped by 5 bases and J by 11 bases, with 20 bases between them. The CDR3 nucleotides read TGCGCCAGCAGGAGGGGGACACTGGAACTCCCCATATATTTT. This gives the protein CASRRGTLELPIYF.

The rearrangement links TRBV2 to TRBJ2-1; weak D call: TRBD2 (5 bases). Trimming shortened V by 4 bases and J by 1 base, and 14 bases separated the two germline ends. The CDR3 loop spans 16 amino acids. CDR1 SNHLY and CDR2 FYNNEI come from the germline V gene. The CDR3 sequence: CASSGVASPSYNEQFF. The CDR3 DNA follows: TGTGCCAGCAGTGGAGTGGCTAGCCCTTCCTACAATGAGCAGTTCTTC.